Presented here are 14 T cell receptor beta chains from one specimen sequenced in a study of vaccination effects on CD4 cells after COVID-19. The protocol was immunoSEQ multiplex PCR, while the TCRdb copy is restricted to in-frame clones and leaves out a portion. In the table there are some 61,000 clones, about 80% of which are singletons. Their antigens are not known. Expansion of antigen-specific CD4+ T cells with viral peptide pools was carried out by the ViraFEST assay before sequencing. Following 10 days of culture, CD4+ T cells were isolated. Each participant was given two doses of one vaccine (BNT162b2 or mRNA-1273). The material was CD4+ T cells from PBMCs cultured with HCoV-OC43 spike peptides, obtained after COVID-19 vaccination. The subset was: HCoV-OC43 spike overlapping peptide pool stimulation. The receptors shown here come from a human donor who received a COVID-19 vaccine.

V usage is TRBV10-3 and J usage is TRBJ2-5; 7 bases line up with TRBD1. The V gene's germline CDR1 is ENHRY and CDR2 SYGVKD. There are 13 residues in the CDR3. V shed 4 bases and J 5 bases; nucleotides not matched to a gene: 4. The DNA of the CDR3 is TGTGCCATCAGTGGCTTGACAGGGGAGACCCAGTACTTC. Residues: CAISGLTGETQYF.

The rearrangement links TRBV25-1 to TRBJ2-5, with D tentatively TRBD2 (5 bases). Germline V gives CDR1 MGHDK, CDR2 SYGVNS. The CDR3 consists of 13 residues. Trimming left V 8 bases short and J 1 base short, with 11 bases between. CDR3 nucleotide sequence: TGTGCCAGCGGCGGGTGGCTCCAAGAGACCCAGTACTTC. Translated, it gives CASGGWLQETQYF. The whole variable domain, filled in from reference TRBV25-1 and TRBJ2-5, reads EADIYQTPRYLVIGTGKKITLECSQTMGHDKMYWYQQDPGMELHLIHYSYGVNSTEKGDLSSESTVSRIRTEHFPLTLESARPSHTSQYLCASGGWLQETQYFGPGTRLLVL.

The rearrangement links TRBV7-9 to TRBJ1-4; TRBD1 agrees at 7 bases. This CDR3 has 13 amino acids. Unmatched junction bases numbered 0, after V lost 5 bases and J lost 3 bases. CDR1 and CDR2 from the germline V gene are SEHNR and FQNEAQ (reference sequence). DNA for the CDR3: TGTGCCAGCAGCGGGACAGCTAATGAAAAACTGTTTTTT. Translating gives CASSGTANEKLFF.

This clone was counted between two and nine times. The V gene is TRBV28, the J gene TRBJ1-3; D is possibly TRBD1 (5 bases). Germline loops: CDR1 MDHEN, CDR2 SYDVKM. V lost 5 bases to trimming and J lost 0 bases, with 11 bases between them. This CDR3 has 15 amino acids. CDR3 nucleotides: TGTGCCAGCAGTGTGGGAGGGGACTCTGGAAACACCATATATTTT. Protein sequence: CASSVGGDSGNTIYF.

The chain joins TRBV20-1 to TRBJ1-4; D gene unclear. This CDR3 has 11 amino acids. The V gene's germline CDR1 is DFQATT and CDR2 SNEGSKA (reference sequence). V was trimmed by 1 base and J by 13 bases, leaving 10 bases between them. The CDR3 sequence: CSARVAGRLFF. In DNA form, the CDR3 reads TGCAGTGCTAGAGTCGCCGGTAGACTGTTTTTT.

The rearrangement joins TRBV24-1 to TRBJ2-7; D gene ambiguous. Trimming stripped 4 bases from V and 1 base from J, with 10 bases between. This CDR3 region has 14 residues. CDR1 is KGHDR and CDR2 is SFDVKD in the germline V gene. CDR3 region: CATSDPETSYEQYV. The DNA of the CDR3 is TGTGCCACCAGTGACCCCGAAACTTCCTACGAGCAGTACGTC.

The CDR3 sequence is CASSPSRGSSYEQYV. CDR3 DNA sequence: TGTGCCAGCTCACCTAGCCGAGGGTCCTCCTACGAGCAGTACGTC. The genes are TRBV18 and TRBJ2-7; weak D call: TRBD2 (5 bases). Germline CDR1 is KGHSH and CDR2 is LQKENI. The CDR3 has 15 residues. Trimming shortened V by 3 bases and J by 0 bases, and 12 bases separated the two germline ends.

The table lists this clone with a few counts. The chain combines TRBV11-2 with TRBJ2-7; 8 positions agree with TRBD1. The J segment lost 6 bases and the V segment lost 8 bases, leaving 15 bases of the junction unmatched. Germline values: CDR1 SGHAT, CDR2 FQNNGV. The CDR3 length is 15 residues. The CDR3 DNA is TGTGCCAGCCGCGTAATCAGGGGGCGCTTCCCCGAGCAGTACGTC. Translating it yields CASRVIRGRFPEQYV.

The V call is TRBV9, the J call TRBJ2-3, with D maybe TRBD1 (6 bases). V was trimmed by 8 bases and J by 2 bases, leaving 12 bases between them. Germline V CDR1 and CDR2: SGDLS, YYNGEE. The CDR3 loop spans 13 amino acids. CDR3 region: CASTGRLTDTQYF. The CDR3 DNA is TGTGCCAGTACAGGGAGACTCACAGATACGCAGTATTTT.

This clone came up a few times. The chain has TRBV7-3 and TRBJ2-2; D tentatively reads TRBD1 or TRBD2 (5 bases each). Germline lookup yields CDR1 SGHTA and CDR2 FQGTGA. The germline V and J ends were trimmed by 5 bases and 6 bases, with 10 bases remaining between them. The CDR3 length is 13 residues. CDR3 sequence reads: CASSPTGPGELFF. The CDR3 nucleotides read TGTGCCAGCAGCCCAACGGGGCCCGGGGAGCTGTTTTTT.

The V call is TRBV7-3, the J call TRBJ2-5, with D maybe TRBD2 (7 bases). This CDR3 has 15 amino acids. V lost 1 base and J 4 bases, leaving 13 bases between the germline ends. Germline V gene lookup returns CDR1 SGHTA and CDR2 FQGTGA. CDR3 sequence reads: CASSLNPGGAETQYF. The DNA for the CDR3 is TGTGCCAGCAGCTTAAATCCGGGGGGCGCAGAGACCCAGTACTTC. The entire variable domain, with the rest obtained from reference TRBV7-3 and TRBJ2-5, is as follows: GAGVSQTPSNKVTEKGKYVELRCDPISGHTALYWYRQSLGQGPEFLIYFQGTGAADDSGLPNDRFFAVRPEGSVSTLKIQRTERGDSAVYLCASSLNPGGAETQYFGPGTRLLVL.

The V gene is TRBV4-1, the J gene TRBJ1-2, with 10 bases aligning to TRBD1. V dropped 3 bases and J dropped 4; count of bases not matched to a gene: 8. Germline values: CDR1 MGHRA, CDR2 YSYEKL. The CDR3 length is 16 residues. The CDR3 is CASSQVTGGGSYGYTF. DNA for the CDR3: TGCGCCAGCAGCCAGGTGACAGGGGGCGGTAGCTATGGCTACACCTTC.

Relative to its sample, this clone is medium-sized. The chain employs TRBV5-4 and TRBJ2-6; D may correspond to TRBD1 or TRBD2 (5 bases each). The V and J ends lost 3 bases and 1 base respectively, with 14 bases between them. Germline assignment: CDR1 SGHNT and CDR2 YYREEE (reference sequence). CDR3 length: 17 amino acids. CDR3 residues: CASSYGTVRSGANVLTF. The CDR3 DNA sequence: TGTGCCAGCAGCTATGGGACGGTGAGGTCTGGGGCCAACGTCCTGACTTTC.

V and J are TRBV10-2 and TRBJ2-3, with D maybe TRBD1 (6 bases). The V and J ends lost 4 bases and 5 bases respectively, with 10 bases between them. CDR3 length equals 13 residues. CDR1 and CDR2 (germline): WSHSY, SAAADI. CDR3 amino acids: CASSGTAGDTQYF. Written as DNA, the CDR3 is TGCGCCAGCAGTGGGACAGCCGGAGATACGCAGTATTTT.